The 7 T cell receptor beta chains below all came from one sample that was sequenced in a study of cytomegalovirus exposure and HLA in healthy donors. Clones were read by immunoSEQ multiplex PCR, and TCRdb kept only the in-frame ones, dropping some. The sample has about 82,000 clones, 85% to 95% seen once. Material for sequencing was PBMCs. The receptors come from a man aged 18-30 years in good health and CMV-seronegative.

The CDR3 here is CAWSFQGAITDTQYF. CDR3 DNA sequence: TGTGCCTGGAGTTTCCAGGGGGCTATCACAGATACGCAGTATTTT. V usage is TRBV30 and J usage is TRBJ2-3; 8 nucleotides line up with TRBD1. J gave up 2 bases and V 2 bases, and 6 bases lay outside the gene matches. Germline V gene sequence: CDR1 GTSNPN, CDR2 SVGIG (reference sequence). This CDR3 spans 15 amino acids.

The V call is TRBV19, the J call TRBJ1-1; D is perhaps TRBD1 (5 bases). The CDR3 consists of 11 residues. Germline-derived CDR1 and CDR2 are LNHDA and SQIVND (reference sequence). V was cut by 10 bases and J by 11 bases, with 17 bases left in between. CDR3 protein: CATRTSGEAFF. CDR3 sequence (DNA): TGTGCCACCCGCACGTCGGGGGAGGCTTTCTTT.

CDR3 DNA sequence: TGTGCCAGCAGTTATTATCCGGACAGTTCCTACAATGAGCAGTTCTTC. It is translated as CASSYYPDSSYNEQFF. The chain carries TRBV6-6 and TRBJ2-1, with a tentative D call TRBD1 (6 bases). Looked up from germline, CDR1 is MNHNY and CDR2 is SVGAGI (reference sequence). The CDR3 sequence is 16 residues long. With 3 bases removed from V and 1 base from J, the gap between germline ends came to 13 bases.

CDR3 in DNA: TGTGCCACCAGCTCGGGGGGACGGAAAGGACAGTTCTTC. It translates to CATSSGGRKGQFF. V gene TRBV15 combines with J gene TRBJ2-1, with 7 bases fitting TRBD2. The CDR3 is 13 residues long. Germline CDR1 LNHNV, CDR2 YYDKDF (reference sequence). V lost 5 bases, J lost 13 bases, and 11 bases stayed unmatched.

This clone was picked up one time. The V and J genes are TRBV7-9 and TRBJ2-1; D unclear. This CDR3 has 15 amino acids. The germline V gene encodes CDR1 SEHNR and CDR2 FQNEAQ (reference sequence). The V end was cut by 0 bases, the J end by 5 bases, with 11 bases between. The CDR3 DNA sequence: TGTGCCAGCAGCTTAGCCATAACCCAGGACAATGAGCAGTTCTTC. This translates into CASSLAITQDNEQFF.

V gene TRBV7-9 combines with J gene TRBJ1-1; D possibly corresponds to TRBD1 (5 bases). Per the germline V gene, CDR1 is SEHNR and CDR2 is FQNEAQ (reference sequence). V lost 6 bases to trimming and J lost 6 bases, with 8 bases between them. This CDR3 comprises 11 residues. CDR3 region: CASSPGPEAFF. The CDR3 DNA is TGTGCCAGCAGTCCAGGGCCTGAAGCTTTCTTT.

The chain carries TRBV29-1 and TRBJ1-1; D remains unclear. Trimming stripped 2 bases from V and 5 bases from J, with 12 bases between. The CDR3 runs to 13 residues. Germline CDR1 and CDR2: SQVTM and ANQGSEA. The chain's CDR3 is CSVERGSRTEAFF. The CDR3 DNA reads TGCAGCGTTGAAAGAGGGAGTAGAACTGAAGCTTTCTTT. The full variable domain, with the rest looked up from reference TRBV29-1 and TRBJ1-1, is SAVISQKPSRDICQRGTSLTIQCQVDSQVTMMFWYRQQPGQSLTLIATANQGSEATYESGFVIDKFPISRPNLTFSTLTVSNMSPEDSSIYLCSVERGSRTEAFFGQGTRLTVV.